Sequencing of this TCR beta chain was carried out in a study of vaccination effects on CD4 cells after COVID-19. Profiled with immunoSEQ multiplex PCR; TCRdb holds only in-frame clones, not every one. The data contain roughly 30,000 clones, roughly 74% of them seen just once; the ten biggest clones take up roughly 9%. Antigen-specific CD4+ T cells were expanded with viral peptide pools in the ViraFEST assay before sequencing. Following 10 days of culture, CD4+ T cells were isolated. Either the BNT162b2 or mRNA-1273 vaccine was given to participants in two doses. Prior SARS-CoV-2 infection was absent in the vaccine recipients, as shown by negative nucleocapsid antibodies. With 10 ug/ml peptides and roughly 11 IU/ml IL-2, some 2 million PBMC per well were cultured. On this clone itself: The antigen is not known.

Germline values: CDR1 MNHEY, CDR2 SMNVEV (reference sequence). Deletions cut 6 bases from V and 1 base from J, with 9 bases between. The CDR3 extends over 13 amino acids. The starting material was CD4+ T cells from PBMCs cultured with HCoV-NL63 spike peptides, obtained after COVID-19 vaccination. This receptor was taken from a human donor who received a COVID-19 vaccine. The rearrangement uses TRBV27 and TRBJ1-2; no definite D call. The CDR3 spells CASSRRGNYGYTF. CDR3 DNA sequence: TGTGCCAGCAGCCGCCGGGGTAACTATGGCTACACCTTC.